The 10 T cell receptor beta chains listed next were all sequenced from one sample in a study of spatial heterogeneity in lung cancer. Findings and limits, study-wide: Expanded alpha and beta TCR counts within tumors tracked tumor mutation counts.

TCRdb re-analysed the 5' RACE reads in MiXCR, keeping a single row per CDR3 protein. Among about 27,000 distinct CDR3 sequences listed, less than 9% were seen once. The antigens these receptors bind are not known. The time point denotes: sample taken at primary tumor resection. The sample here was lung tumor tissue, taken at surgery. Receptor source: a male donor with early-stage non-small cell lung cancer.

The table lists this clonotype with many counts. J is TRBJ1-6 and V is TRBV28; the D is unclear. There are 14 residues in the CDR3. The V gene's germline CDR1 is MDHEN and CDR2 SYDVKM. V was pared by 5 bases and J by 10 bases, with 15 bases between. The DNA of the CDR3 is TGTGCCAGCAGTCCCGGGTGGGTTCGATCACCCCTCCACTTT. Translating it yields CASSPGWVRSPLHF.

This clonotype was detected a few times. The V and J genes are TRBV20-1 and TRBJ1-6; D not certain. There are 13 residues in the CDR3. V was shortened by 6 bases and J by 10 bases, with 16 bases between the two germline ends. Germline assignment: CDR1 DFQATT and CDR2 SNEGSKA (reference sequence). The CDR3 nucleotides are TGCAGTGCCGCCGCGACACTGAACTCACCCCTCCACTTT. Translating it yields CSAAATLNSPLHF.

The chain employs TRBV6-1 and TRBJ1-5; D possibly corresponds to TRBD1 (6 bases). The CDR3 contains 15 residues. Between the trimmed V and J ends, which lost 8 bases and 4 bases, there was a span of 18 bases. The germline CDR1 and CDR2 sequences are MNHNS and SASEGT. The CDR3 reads CASAGVIVGNQPQHF. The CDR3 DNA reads TGTGCCAGCGCAGGGGTGATCGTGGGGAATCAGCCCCAGCATTTT.

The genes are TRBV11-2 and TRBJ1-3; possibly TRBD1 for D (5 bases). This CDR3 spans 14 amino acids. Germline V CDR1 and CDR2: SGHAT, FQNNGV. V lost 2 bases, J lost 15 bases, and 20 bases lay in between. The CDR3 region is CASSLFIDARGSYF. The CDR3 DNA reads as TGTGCCAGCAGCTTATTCATTGACGCGCGGGGGTCATATTTT.

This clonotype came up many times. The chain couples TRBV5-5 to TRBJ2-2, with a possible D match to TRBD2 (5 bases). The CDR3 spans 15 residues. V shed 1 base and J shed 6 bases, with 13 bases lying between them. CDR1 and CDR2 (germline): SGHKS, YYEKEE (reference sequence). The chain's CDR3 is CASSLRRGQAGELFF. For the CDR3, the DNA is TGTGCCAGCAGCTTGCGCCGGGGTCAGGCCGGGGAGCTGTTTTTT.

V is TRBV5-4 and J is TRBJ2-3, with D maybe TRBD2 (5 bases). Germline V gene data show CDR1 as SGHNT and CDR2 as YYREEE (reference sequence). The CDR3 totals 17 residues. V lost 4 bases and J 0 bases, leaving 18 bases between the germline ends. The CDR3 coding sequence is TGTGCCAGCAGCGGGTACGGGCGGAGGACTAGCACAGATACGCAGTATTTT. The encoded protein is CASSGYGRRTSTDTQYF.

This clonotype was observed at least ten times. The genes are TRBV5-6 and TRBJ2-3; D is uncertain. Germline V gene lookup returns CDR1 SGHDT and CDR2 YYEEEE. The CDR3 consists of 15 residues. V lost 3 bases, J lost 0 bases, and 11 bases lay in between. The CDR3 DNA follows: TGTGCCAGCAGCTCTATGGGGTCTAGCACAGATACGCAGTATTTT. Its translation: CASSSMGSSTDTQYF.

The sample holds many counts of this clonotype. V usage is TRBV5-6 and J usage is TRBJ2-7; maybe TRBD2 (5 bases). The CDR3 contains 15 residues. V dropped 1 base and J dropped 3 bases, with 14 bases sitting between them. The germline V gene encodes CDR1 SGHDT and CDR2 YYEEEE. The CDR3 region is CASSLTGDPLYEQYF. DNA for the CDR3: TGTGCCAGCAGCTTGACCGGGGATCCACTCTACGAGCAGTACTTC.

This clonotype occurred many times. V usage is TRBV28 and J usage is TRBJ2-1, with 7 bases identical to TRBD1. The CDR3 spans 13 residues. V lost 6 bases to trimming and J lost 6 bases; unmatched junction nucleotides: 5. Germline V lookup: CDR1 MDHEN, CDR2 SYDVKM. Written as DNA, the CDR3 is TGTGCCAGCAGCCCATGGACAGGCAATGAGCAGTTCTTC. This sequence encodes CASSPWTGNEQFF.

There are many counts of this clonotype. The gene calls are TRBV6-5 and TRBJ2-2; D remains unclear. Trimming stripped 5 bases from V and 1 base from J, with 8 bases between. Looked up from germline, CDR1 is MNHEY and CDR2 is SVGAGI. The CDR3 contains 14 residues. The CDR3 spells CASSVNRNTGELFF. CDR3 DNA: TGTGCCAGCAGTGTAAACAGGAACACCGGGGAGCTGTTTTTT.